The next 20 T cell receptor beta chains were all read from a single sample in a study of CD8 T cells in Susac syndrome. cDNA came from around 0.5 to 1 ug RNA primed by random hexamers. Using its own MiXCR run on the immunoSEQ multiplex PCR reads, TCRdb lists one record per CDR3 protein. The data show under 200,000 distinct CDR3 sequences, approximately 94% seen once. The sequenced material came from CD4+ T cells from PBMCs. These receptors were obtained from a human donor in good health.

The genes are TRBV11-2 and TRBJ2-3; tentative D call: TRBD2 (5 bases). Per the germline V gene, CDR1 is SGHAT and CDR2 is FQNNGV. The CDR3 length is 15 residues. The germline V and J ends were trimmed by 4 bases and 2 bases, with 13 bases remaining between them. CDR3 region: CASSSLRAFTDTQYF. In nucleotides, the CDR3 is TGTGCCAGCAGCTCCTTGAGGGCTTTCACAGATACGCAGTATTTT.

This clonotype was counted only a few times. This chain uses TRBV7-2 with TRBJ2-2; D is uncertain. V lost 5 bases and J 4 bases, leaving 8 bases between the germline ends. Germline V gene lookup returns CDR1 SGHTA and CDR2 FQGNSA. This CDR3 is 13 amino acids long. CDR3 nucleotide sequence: TGTGCCAGCAGCCCCCCCACCACCGGGGAGCTGTTTTTT. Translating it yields CASSPPTTGELFF.

CDR3 sequence (DNA): TGCAGTGCTAGACAAGGACTAGCGGGGGAGACCCAGTACTTC. Translated: CSARQGLAGETQYF. This sequence joins TRBV20-1 and TRBJ2-5, with TRBD2 identical over 12 bases. Germline V gene data show CDR1 as DFQATT and CDR2 as SNEGSKA (reference sequence). This CDR3 has 14 residues. J was trimmed by 5 bases and V by 2 bases; bases with no gene match: 3.

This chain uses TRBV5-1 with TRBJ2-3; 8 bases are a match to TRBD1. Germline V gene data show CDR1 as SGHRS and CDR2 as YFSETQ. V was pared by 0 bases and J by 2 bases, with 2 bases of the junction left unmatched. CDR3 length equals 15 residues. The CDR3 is CASSLDRGNTDTQYF. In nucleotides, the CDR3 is TGCGCCAGCAGCTTGGACAGGGGGAACACAGATACGCAGTATTTT.

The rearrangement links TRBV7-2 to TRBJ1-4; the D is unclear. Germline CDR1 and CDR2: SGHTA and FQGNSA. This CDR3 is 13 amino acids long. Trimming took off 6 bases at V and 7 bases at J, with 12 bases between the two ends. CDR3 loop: CASRSTGGEKLFF. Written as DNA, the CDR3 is TGTGCCAGCAGGTCTACCGGTGGTGAAAAACTGTTTTTT. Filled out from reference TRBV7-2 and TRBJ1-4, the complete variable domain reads GAGVSQSPSNKVTEKGKDVELRCDPISGHTALYWYRQSLGQGLEFLIYFQGNSAPDKSGLPSDRFSAERTGGSVSTLTIQRTQQEDSAVYLCASRSTGGEKLFFGSGTQLSVL.

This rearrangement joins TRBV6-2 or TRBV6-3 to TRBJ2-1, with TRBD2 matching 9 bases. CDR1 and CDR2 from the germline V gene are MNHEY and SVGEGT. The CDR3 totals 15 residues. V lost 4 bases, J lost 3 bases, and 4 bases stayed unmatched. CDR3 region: CASSLLAGLYNEQFF. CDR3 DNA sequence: TGTGCCAGCAGTTTGCTAGCGGGGCTCTACAATGAGCAGTTCTTC.

The CDR3 DNA reads TGCGCCAGCAGCTATCAGACCGGGGCCGGGGAGCTGTTTTTT. It is translated as CASSYQTGAGELFF. The chain couples TRBV5-1 to TRBJ2-2; a weak D match, TRBD2 (5 bases). The CDR3 sequence is 14 residues long. Trimming stripped 3 bases from V and 6 bases from J, with 12 bases between. Germline CDR1 is SGHRS and CDR2 is YFSETQ.

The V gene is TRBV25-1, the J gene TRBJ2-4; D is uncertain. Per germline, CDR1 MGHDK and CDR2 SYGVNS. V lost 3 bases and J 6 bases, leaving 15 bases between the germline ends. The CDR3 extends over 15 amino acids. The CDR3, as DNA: TGTGCCAGCAGTGATCCCCGGGCAGCGTTAAACATTCAGTACTTC. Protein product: CASSDPRAALNIQYF. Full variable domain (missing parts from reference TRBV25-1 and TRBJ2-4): EADIYQTPRYLVIGTGKKITLECSQTMGHDKMYWYQQDPGMELHLIHYSYGVNSTEKGDLSSESTVSRIRTEHFPLTLESARPSHTSQYLCASSDPRAALNIQYFGAGTRLSVL.

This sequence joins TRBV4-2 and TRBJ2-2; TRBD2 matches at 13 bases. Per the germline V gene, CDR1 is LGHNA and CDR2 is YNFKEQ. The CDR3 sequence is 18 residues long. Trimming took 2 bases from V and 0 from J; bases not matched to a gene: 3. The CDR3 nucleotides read TGTGCCAGCAGCCAATGGACTAGCGGGGGCCCGAACACCGGGGAGCTGTTTTTT. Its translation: CASSQWTSGGPNTGELFF.

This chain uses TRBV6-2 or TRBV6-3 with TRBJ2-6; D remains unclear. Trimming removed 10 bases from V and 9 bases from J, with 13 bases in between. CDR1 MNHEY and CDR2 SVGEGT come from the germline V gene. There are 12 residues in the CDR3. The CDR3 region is CAIETGFNVLTF. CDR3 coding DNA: TGTGCCATCGAGACCGGGTTCAACGTCCTGACTTTC.

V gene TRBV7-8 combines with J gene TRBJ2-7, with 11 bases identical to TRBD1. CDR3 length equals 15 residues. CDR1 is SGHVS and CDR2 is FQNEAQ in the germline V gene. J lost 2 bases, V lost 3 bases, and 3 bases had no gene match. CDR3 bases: TGTGCCAGCAGCTTCGGGACAGGGGGTACCTACGAGCAGTACTTC. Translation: CASSFGTGGTYEQYF.

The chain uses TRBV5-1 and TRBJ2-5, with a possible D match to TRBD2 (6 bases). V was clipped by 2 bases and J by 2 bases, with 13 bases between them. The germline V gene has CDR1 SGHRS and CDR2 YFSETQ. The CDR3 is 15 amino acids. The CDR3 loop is CASSLSAGPQETQYF. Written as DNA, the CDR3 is TGCGCCAGCAGCTTATCGGCGGGACCGCAAGAGACCCAGTACTTC.

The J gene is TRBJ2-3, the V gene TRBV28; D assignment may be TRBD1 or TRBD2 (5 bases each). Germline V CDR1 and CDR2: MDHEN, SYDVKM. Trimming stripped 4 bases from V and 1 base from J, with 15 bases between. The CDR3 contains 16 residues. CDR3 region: CASSSQGEGGTDTQYF. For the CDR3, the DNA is TGTGCCAGCAGTTCCCAGGGAGAGGGAGGCACAGATACGCAGTATTTT. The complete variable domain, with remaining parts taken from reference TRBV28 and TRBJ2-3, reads DVKVTQSSRYLVKRTGEKVFLECVQDMDHENMFWYRQDPGLGLRLIYFSYDVKMKEKGDIPEGYSVSREKKERFSLILESASTNQTSMYLCASSSQGEGGTDTQYFGPGTRLTVL.

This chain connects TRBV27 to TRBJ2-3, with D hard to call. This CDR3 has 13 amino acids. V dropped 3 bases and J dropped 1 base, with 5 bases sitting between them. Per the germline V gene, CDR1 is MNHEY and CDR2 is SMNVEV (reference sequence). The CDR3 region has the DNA TGTGCCAGCAGTTTTAGGGGCACAGATACGCAGTATTTT. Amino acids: CASSFRGTDTQYF.

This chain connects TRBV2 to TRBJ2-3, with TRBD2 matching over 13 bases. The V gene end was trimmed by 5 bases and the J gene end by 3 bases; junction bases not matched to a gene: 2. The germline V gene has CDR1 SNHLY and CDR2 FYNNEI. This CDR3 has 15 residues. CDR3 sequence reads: CASSLLAGGTDTQYF. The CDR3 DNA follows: TGTGCCAGCAGTTTACTAGCGGGGGGGACAGATACGCAGTATTTT.

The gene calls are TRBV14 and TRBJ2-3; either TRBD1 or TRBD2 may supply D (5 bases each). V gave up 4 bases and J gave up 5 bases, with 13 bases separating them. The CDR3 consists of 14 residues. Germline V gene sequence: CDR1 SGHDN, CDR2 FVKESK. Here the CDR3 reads CASSLAGTLDTQYF. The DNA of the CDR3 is TGTGCCAGCAGCCTCGCAGGGACGTTAGATACGCAGTATTTT.

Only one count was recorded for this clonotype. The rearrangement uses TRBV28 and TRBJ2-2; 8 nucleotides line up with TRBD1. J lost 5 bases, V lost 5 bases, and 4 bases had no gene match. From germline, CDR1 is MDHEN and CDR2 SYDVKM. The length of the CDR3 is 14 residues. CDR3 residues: CASSTTGETGELFF. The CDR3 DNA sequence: TGTGCCAGCAGTACGACAGGGGAAACCGGGGAGCTGTTTTTT.

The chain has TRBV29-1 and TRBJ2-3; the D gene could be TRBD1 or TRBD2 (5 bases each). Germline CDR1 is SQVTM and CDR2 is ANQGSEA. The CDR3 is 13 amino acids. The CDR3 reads CSTDWDSTDTQYF. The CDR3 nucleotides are TGCAGTACAGACTGGGACAGCACAGATACGCAGTATTTT.

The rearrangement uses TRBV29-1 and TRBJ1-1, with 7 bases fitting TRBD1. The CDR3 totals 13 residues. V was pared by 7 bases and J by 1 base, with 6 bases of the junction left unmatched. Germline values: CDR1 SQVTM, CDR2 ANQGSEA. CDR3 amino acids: CSARQGPNTEAFF. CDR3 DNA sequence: TGCAGCGCTCGACAGGGACCGAACACTGAAGCTTTCTTT.

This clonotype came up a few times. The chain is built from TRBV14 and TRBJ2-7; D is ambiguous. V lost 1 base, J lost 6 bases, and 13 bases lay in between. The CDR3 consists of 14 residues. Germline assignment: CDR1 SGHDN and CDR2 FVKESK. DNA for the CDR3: TGTGCCAGCAGCCAAGGCGAAAGAACCGGCGAGCAGTACTTC. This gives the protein CASSQGERTGEQYF.